This entry lists 29 T cell receptor beta chains sequenced from one sample in a study of T-cell reconstitution after alpha-beta-depleted transplantation in children. The TCRbeta library was prepared with unique molecular identifiers. TCRdb reprocessed the PCR reads with MiXCR, giving one entry per CDR3 protein. The sample lists 580,000 or so distinct CDR3 sequences, under 25% occurring once. The sequencing used PBMCs, mostly from graft donor cells, collected 360 days after TCRalphabeta/CD19-depleted stem cell transplant. These receptors came from a boy in the first two years of life who had a stem cell transplant for acute myeloid leukemia, so the T cells may come from the graft donor.

Only a few counts were recorded for this clonotype. The V gene is TRBV7-9, the J gene TRBJ2-5; 8 bases line up with TRBD2. CDR1 is SEHNR, CDR2 FQNEAQ, per germline (reference sequence). CDR3 length equals 15 residues. V dropped 0 bases and J dropped 2; count of bases not matched to a gene: 2. CDR3 nucleotides: TGTGCCAGCAGCTTAGCGGGACTAGGACAAGAGACCCAGTACTTC. It encodes CASSLAGLGQETQYF.

The gene calls are TRBV20-1 and TRBJ2-2, with 7 bases fitting TRBD2. The CDR3 is 16 amino acids. V trimming: 6 bases; J trimming: 4 bases; junction bases outside the gene matches: 14. Germline CDR1 is DFQATT and CDR2 is SNEGSKA (reference sequence). Here the CDR3 DNA reads TGCAGTGCGTCGCGGACCGGCCCGGGGGGCACCGGGGAGCTGTTTTTT. This codes for CSASRTGPGGTGELFF.

This clonotype has at least ten counts. The chain carries TRBV4-1 and TRBJ2-1; 15 bases fit TRBD2. Germline trimming cut 2 bases from V and 7 bases from J; bases unmatched to any gene: 12. From germline, CDR1 is MGHRA and CDR2 YSYEKL. The CDR3 extends over 19 amino acids. The CDR3 region is CASSQIWTSGGASGNEQFF. The CDR3 DNA follows: TGCGCCAGCAGCCAAATCTGGACTAGCGGGGGGGCATCGGGTAATGAGCAGTTCTTC.

The sample holds many counts of this clonotype. The V and J genes are TRBV9 and TRBJ2-5; possible D gene TRBD2, 5 bases. Germline V gene lookup returns CDR1 SGDLS and CDR2 YYNGEE. There are 14 residues in the CDR3. V lost 4 bases to trimming and J lost 1 base, with 11 bases between them. This chain's CDR3 is CASSPTGFQETQYF. The CDR3 DNA is TGTGCCAGCAGCCCCACGGGGTTCCAAGAGACCCAGTACTTC.

The chain carries TRBV21-1 and TRBJ1-2. TRBV21-1 is given as a pseudogene. CDR3 length equals 12 residues. The DNA of the CDR3 is TGTGCCAGCAGCAAAATAGGCTATGGCTACACCTTC. It yields the protein CASSKIGYGYTF.

This clonotype came up a few times. This sequence joins TRBV5-5 and TRBJ1-2, with a possible D match to TRBD1 (5 bases). Germline values: CDR1 SGHKS, CDR2 YYEKEE (reference sequence). The CDR3 is 16 residues long. V was clipped by 0 bases and J by 8 bases, with 20 bases between them. The CDR3 coding sequence is TGTGCCAGCAGCTTGGACTCATCGCGGGGGAGTCCGGGCTACACCTTC. It yields the protein CASSLDSSRGSPGYTF. The whole variable domain, remainder taken from reference TRBV5-5 and TRBJ1-2, is DAGVTQSPTHLIKTRGQQVTLRCSPISGHKSVSWYQQVLGQGPQFIFQYYEKEERGRGNFPDRFSARQFPNYSSELNVNALLLGDSALYLCASSLDSSRGSPGYTFGSGTRLTVV.

This clonotype was detected a few times. The chain combines TRBV11-2 with TRBJ2-7; D may be TRBD2 (5 bases). CDR3 length: 12 residues. CDR1 and CDR2 (germline): SGHAT, FQNNGV. V was shortened by 5 bases and J by 5 bases, with 10 bases between the two germline ends. CDR3 coding DNA: TGTGCCAGCAGCCGACACGGGGACGAGCAGTACGTC. This encodes CASSRHGDEQYV.

This clonotype was counted at least ten times. V gene TRBV29-1 combines with J gene TRBJ2-5, with TRBD1 identical over 12 bases. From germline, CDR1 is SQVTM and CDR2 ANQGSEA. This CDR3 contains 14 residues. Trimming removed 6 bases from V and 2 bases from J; junction bases left unmatched: 4. The CDR3 spells CSVPGQGAQETQYF. In nucleotides, the CDR3 is TGCAGCGTGCCGGGACAGGGGGCACAAGAGACCCAGTACTTC. The whole variable domain, filled in from reference TRBV29-1 and TRBJ2-5, reads SAVISQKPSRDICQRGTSLTIQCQVDSQVTMMFWYRQQPGQSLTLIATANQGSEATYESGFVIDKFPISRPNLTFSTLTVSNMSPEDSSIYLCSVPGQGAQETQYFGPGTRLLVL.

The chain combines TRBV5-6 with TRBJ1-1, with 8 bases matching TRBD1. The CDR3 covers 15 residues. Per germline, CDR1 SGHDT and CDR2 YYEEEE. J lost 4 bases, V lost 0 bases, and 5 bases had no gene match. CDR3 residues: CASSLVGTGRTEAFF. In nucleotides, the CDR3 is TGTGCCAGCAGCTTGGTTGGGACAGGACGCACTGAAGCTTTCTTT.

This chain connects TRBV20-1 to TRBJ2-3; 10 nucleotides match TRBD1. V lost 3 bases to trimming and J lost 3 bases; unmatched junction nucleotides: 6. Germline values: CDR1 DFQATT, CDR2 SNEGSKA (reference sequence). This CDR3 comprises 15 residues. Here the CDR3 DNA reads TGCAGTGCTAGCACCGGGACAGGGGAGACAGATACGCAGTATTTT. Protein: CSASTGTGETDTQYF.

This clonotype was found many times. The chain uses TRBV7-8 and TRBJ2-3; TRBD2 matches at 7 bases. CDR1 is SGHVS and CDR2 is FQNEAQ in the germline V gene. The CDR3 consists of 14 residues. The ends lost 2 bases at V and 6 bases at J; junction bases unmatched: 5. The CDR3 sequence: CASSLRASGDTQYF. As DNA, the CDR3 is TGTGCCAGCAGCTTACGGGCTAGCGGCGATACGCAGTATTTT.

This clonotype was seen a handful of times. This chain joins TRBV6-5 and TRBJ2-1; D might be TRBD1 (5 bases). V was cut by 0 bases and J by 5 bases, with 14 bases left in between. The CDR3 has 16 amino acids. Germline V gene sequence: CDR1 MNHEY, CDR2 SVGAGI. The CDR3 is CASSYSLQDWDNEQFF. Written as DNA, the CDR3 is TGTGCCAGCAGTTACTCGTTACAGGATTGGGACAATGAGCAGTTCTTC.

This clonotype was counted only a few times. The V call is TRBV7-3, the J call TRBJ2-2, with 9 bases matching TRBD1. This CDR3 has 15 amino acids. V lost 5 bases and J lost 5; bases outside the gene matches: 6. CDR1 and CDR2 (germline): SGHTA, FQGTGA. CDR3 protein: CASSPQGARTGELFF. The CDR3 bases are TGTGCCAGCAGCCCACAGGGGGCGCGTACCGGGGAGCTGTTTTTT.

This sequence joins TRBV10-2 and TRBJ2-7, with TRBD1 as a possible D gene (5 bases). V was trimmed by 6 bases and J by 0 bases, leaving 12 bases between them. Looked up from germline, CDR1 is WSHSY and CDR2 is SAAADI. This CDR3 spans 14 amino acids. The CDR3 loop is CASRETGSSYEQYV. In DNA form, the CDR3 reads TGCGCCAGCAGAGAAACAGGTAGCTCCTACGAGCAGTACGTC.

This clonotype was seen at least ten times. The genes are TRBV7-8 and TRBJ2-1; TRBD2 matches 7 bases. CDR1 is SGHVS, CDR2 FQNEAQ, per germline. V was pared by 8 bases and J by 5 bases, with 3 bases of the junction left unmatched. The CDR3 is 12 residues long. CDR3 nucleotides: TGTGCCAGCTCGAGCGGGAACAATGAGCAGTTCTTC. It is translated as CASSSGNNEQFF.

This clonotype has just a few counts. The V and J genes are TRBV6-5 and TRBJ2-2; TRBD1 aligns across 7 bases. CDR1 is MNHEY and CDR2 is SVGAGI in the germline V gene. V trimming: 0 bases; J trimming: 6 bases; junction bases outside the gene matches: 7. This CDR3 comprises 16 residues. In DNA, the CDR3 is TGTGCCAGCAGTTACTCCCAGGGGGAAGTGGCCGGGGAGCTGTTTTTT. This codes for CASSYSQGEVAGELFF.

This rearrangement joins TRBV6-4 to TRBJ2-3; either TRBD1 or TRBD2 may fit D (5 bases each). From germline, CDR1 is MRHNA and CDR2 SNTAGT. The CDR3 extends over 14 amino acids. Deletions cut 3 bases from V and 4 bases from J, with 11 bases between. This CDR3 is CASSERGVADTQYF. The DNA for the CDR3 is TGTGCCAGCAGTGAAAGGGGAGTTGCAGATACGCAGTATTTT.

This clonotype was counted only a few times. The gene calls are TRBV7-2 and TRBJ2-4; 7 bases map to TRBD2. The germline gives CDR1 SGHTA, CDR2 FQGNSA. J was trimmed by 10 bases and V by 5 bases; bases with no gene match: 17. This CDR3 has 16 amino acids. DNA for the CDR3: TGTGCCAGCAGCCTATCGATGGGGACTAAGCACCGTATTCAGTACTTC. Its translation is CASSLSMGTKHRIQYF.

This clonotype has a count of ten or more. The J gene is TRBJ2-7, the V gene TRBV29-1; the match to TRBD2 covers 7 bases. J lost 6 bases, V lost 5 bases, and 4 bases had no gene match. Germline CDR1 is SQVTM and CDR2 is ANQGSEA. This CDR3 has 11 amino acids. The CDR3 sequence is CSVRSGGEQYF. CDR3 nucleotide sequence: TGCAGCGTTCGATCGGGGGGCGAGCAGTACTTC.

The rearrangement uses TRBV9 and TRBJ2-1; 8 bases are shared with TRBD1. The V and J ends lost 4 bases and 1 base, in that order; junction bases with no gene match: 7. Germline V gives CDR1 SGDLS, CDR2 YYNGEE. CDR3 length: 16 residues. CDR3 sequence: CASSRDRGLSYNEQFF. The CDR3 DNA is TGTGCCAGCAGCCGCGACAGGGGCTTGTCCTACAATGAGCAGTTCTTC.

This clonotype was seen only a few times. The chain recombines TRBV9 with TRBJ2-7, with D possibly called TRBD1 or TRBD2 (5 bases each). CDR3 size: 15 residues. V lost 10 bases and J 3 bases, leaving 23 bases between the germline ends. Germline assignment: CDR1 SGDLS and CDR2 YYNGEE. In DNA form, the CDR3 reads TGTGCCTCCAGCCTCGACGGGACGTGGTACTACGAGCAGTACTTC. Its protein is CASSLDGTWYYEQYF. Supplemented by reference TRBV9 and TRBJ2-7, the full variable domain reads DSGVTQTPKHLITATGQRVTLRCSPRSGDLSVYWYQQSLDQGLQFLIQYYNGEERAKGNILERFSAQQFPDLHSELNLSSLELGDSALYFCASSLDGTWYYEQYFGPGTRLTVT.

This clonotype has ten or more counts. This chain joins TRBV6-2 or TRBV6-3 and TRBJ2-3, with 8 nucleotides matching TRBD1. CDR3 length: 16 residues. Germline V gene sequence: CDR1 MNHEY, CDR2 SVGEGT. The junction had 10 bases not matched to a gene; V was cut back by 5 bases and J by 3 bases. The CDR3 sequence is CASSIQGDVRTDTQYF. CDR3 DNA: TGTGCCAGCAGTATACAGGGGGATGTAAGGACAGATACGCAGTATTTT.

This clonotype was counted many times. The CDR3 here is CASSLGDYGYTF. Here the CDR3 DNA reads TGTGCCAGCAGCCTAGGGGACTATGGCTACACCTTC. The V and J genes are TRBV7-2 and TRBJ1-2; D perhaps matches TRBD1 (5 bases). CDR3 length: 12 amino acids. In germline, CDR1 is SGHTA, CDR2 FQGNSA. V was pared by 5 bases and J by 3 bases, with 7 bases between.

This clonotype was seen ten or more times. The chain combines TRBV20-1 with TRBJ1-2; no firm D call. Germline V gives CDR1 DFQATT, CDR2 SNEGSKA (reference sequence). The length of the CDR3 is 16 residues. The germline V and J ends were trimmed by 3 bases and 3 bases, with 20 bases remaining between them. In DNA form, the CDR3 reads TGCAGTGCTAGTTCGTCCGACCCGGGTCTTTACTATGGCTACACCTTC. Protein: CSASSSDPGLYYGYTF.

This clonotype was picked up a small number of times. The chain carries TRBV29-1 and TRBJ2-2; possibly TRBD2 for D (5 bases). The V and J ends lost 4 bases and 0 bases respectively, with 12 bases between them. The CDR3 totals 15 residues. Germline CDR1 SQVTM, CDR2 ANQGSEA. The CDR3 sequence is CSVGRRVANTGELFF. The CDR3 DNA sequence: TGCAGCGTTGGGAGGCGCGTCGCGAACACCGGGGAGCTGTTTTTT.

This clonotype has only one observation. V gene TRBV2 combines with J gene TRBJ1-1, with D possibly matching TRBD1 (6 bases). CDR3 length: 16 residues. V lost 6 bases and J lost 2, with 19 bases in between. Germline-derived CDR1 and CDR2 are SNHLY and FYNNEI. CDR3: CASRRPIGTLNTEAFF. CDR3 coding DNA: TGTGCCAGCAGGAGACCTATTGGGACACTAAACACTGAAGCTTTCTTT.

This chain links TRBV6-5 with TRBJ2-1, with TRBD2 identical over 7 bases. CDR1 MNHEY and CDR2 SVGAGI come from the germline V gene. The CDR3 is 18 amino acids. V shed 0 bases, J shed 0 bases, and the junction held 8 bases outside the gene matches. CDR3 protein: CASSYSGGGLSSYNEQFF. CDR3 DNA: TGTGCCAGCAGTTACTCGGGCGGGGGACTAAGCTCCTACAATGAGCAGTTCTTC.

This clonotype turned up a few times. The chain uses TRBV6-1 and TRBJ2-1; D possibly corresponds to TRBD2 (6 bases). V was trimmed by 6 bases and J by 3 bases, leaving 15 bases between them. Germline CDR1 MNHNS, CDR2 SASEGT. This CDR3 has 15 residues. CDR3 nucleotides: TGTGCCAGCAGCGCCTCGGGACTCCTCTACAATGAGCAGTTCTTC. It yields the protein CASSASGLLYNEQFF.

The chain links TRBV7-9 to TRBJ2-5, with a tentative D call TRBD2 (6 bases). Trimming removed 0 bases at V and 4 bases at J, with 18 bases between. In germline, CDR1 is SEHNR, CDR2 FQNEAQ (reference sequence). The CDR3 spans 17 residues. This CDR3 reads CASSLAGEDYGRETQYF. The CDR3 region has the DNA TGTGCCAGCAGCTTAGCGGGGGAGGACTACGGAAGAGAGACCCAGTACTTC. Full variable domain (remainder filled in from reference TRBV7-9 and TRBJ2-5): DTGVSQNPRHKITKRGQNVTFRCDPISEHNRLYWYRQTLGQGPEFLTYFQNEAQLEKSRLLSDRFSAERPKGSFSTLEIQRTEQGDSAMYLCASSLAGEDYGRETQYFGPGTRLLVL.